This section outlines one T cell receptor beta chain sequence together with its context. The antigen is unknown. General study points: The TCR gene usage of tumor memory CD4+ T cells clustered together with blood and lymph node memory CD4+ cells and with lymph node naive CD4+ cells. The larger cohort examined one V-J beta rearrangement, not whole repertoires.

Full-length variable regions came from constant-region reverse primers plus semi-nested Nested Universal Primer A PCR. TCRdb analysed the 5' RACE reads with MiXCR anew, one entry per CDR3 protein. The repertoire holds around 6,800 distinct CDR3 sequences, around 72% seen once, with around 4.3% in the top ten. Tregs were sorted as CD4+CD25+CD127-/low cells. The germline CDR1 and CDR2 sequences are SGHRS and YFSETQ. Germline trimming cut 4 bases from V and 1 base from J; bases unmatched to any gene: 8. The CDR3 runs 15 residues. This receptor was taken from a female donor with breast cancer. The sequenced sample was tumor-infiltrating Tregs sorted from the breast tumor. The V and J genes are TRBV5-1 and TRBJ2-7, with 7 bases identical to TRBD2. The CDR3 DNA is TGCGCCAGCAGCCTGGCTGGGGGGGGATCCTACGAGCAGTACTTC. Residues: CASSLAGGGSYEQYF.